The 15 T cell receptor beta chains presented below share a single source sample, sequenced in a study of regulatory T cells in long-lasting Graves disease. This sample's time point: newly diagnosed GD, antithyroid drugs for less than 3 months. Scientists built the TCR library using RNA that was extracted from PBMCs. CDR3-region Arm-PCR and iRepertoire HTBI primers produced the TCR beta libraries. TCRdb ran MiXCR on the multiplex PCR reads and lists one entry per CDR3 protein. This sample has 440,000 or so distinct CDR3 sequences, with about 15% found just once. In addition, the sample was reused for a study of T cells in Graves' hyperthyroidism and ophthalmopathy.

The material was peripheral blood mononuclear cells (PBMCs), obtained at new diagnosis, from a patient treated with antithyroid drugs. All receptors derive from a woman in her twenties or thirties with Graves disease.

This clonotype showed up many times. The genes are TRBV24-1 and TRBJ2-1; D is undetermined. From germline, CDR1 is KGHDR and CDR2 SFDVKD. V lost 3 bases to trimming and J lost 9 bases, with 11 bases between them. The CDR3 sequence is 13 residues long. As DNA, the CDR3 is TGTGCCACCAGTGATGAGACCTGGGGTGAGCAGTTCTTC. Translated: CATSDETWGEQFF.

This clonotype came up many times. The junction differs from germline at one of its ends, possibly a read error. The V call is TRBV20-1, the J call TRBJ2-7, with 14 bases matching TRBD2. The CDR3 has 13 residues. Germline CDR1 and CDR2: DFQATT and SNEGSKA (reference sequence). CDR3 residues: CSARAGTSGSSVF. The CDR3 DNA is TGCAGTGCTAGGGCGGGGACTAGCGGGAGTAGTGTCTTC.

This clonotype has only a few counts. The chain is built from TRBV7-6 and TRBJ2-7; 8 bases line up with TRBD2. This CDR3 has 15 amino acids. The V gene's germline CDR1 is SGHVS and CDR2 FNYEAQ. The J segment lost 4 bases and the V segment lost 5 bases, leaving 10 bases of the junction unmatched. This CDR3 reads CASSPPGGDLYEQYF. CDR3 bases: TGTGCCAGCAGCCCCCCGGGGGGGGACCTATACGAGCAGTACTTC.

There are a few counts of this clonotype. The rearrangement links TRBV12-5 to TRBJ2-4; D could derive from TRBD1 or TRBD2 (7 bases each). Per the germline V gene, CDR1 is LGHNT and CDR2 is FRNRAP. Trimming cost V 0 bases and J 0 bases, with 21 bases left between them. CDR3 size: 20 residues. CDR3 sequence (DNA): TGTGCTAGTGGTTTGGTTTCAGGGGGGGAGTTATACCCAGCCAAAAACATTCAGTACTTC. It is translated as CASGLVSGGELYPAKNIQYF.

This clonotype appeared many times. The chain couples TRBV13 to TRBJ2-7; 13 positions match TRBD2. Germline assignment: CDR1 PRHDT and CDR2 FYEKMQ (reference sequence). This CDR3 comprises 18 residues. V dropped 0 bases and J dropped 3; count of bases not matched to a gene: 8. The CDR3 loop reads CASSLGRLAGGLIYEQYF. The CDR3 DNA reads TGTGCCAGCAGCTTAGGCCGACTAGCGGGAGGTTTGATCTACGAGCAGTACTTC.

This sequence joins TRBV6-5 and TRBJ2-2; no firm D call. Germline V gene data show CDR1 as MNHEY and CDR2 as SVGAGI. The CDR3 totals 14 residues. Trimming took off 2 bases at V and 6 bases at J, with 10 bases between the two ends. The CDR3 DNA reads as TGTGCCAGCAGTTACACTCAGGTGTCCGGGGAGCTGTTTTTT. Translated: CASSYTQVSGELFF.

This clonotype was seen ten or more times. The chain links TRBV11-2 to TRBJ1-2; tentative D call: TRBD1 (6 bases). The CDR3 contains 14 residues. The ends were cut back, 0 bases at V and 4 bases at J, with 9 bases in the middle. CDR1 is SGHAT, CDR2 FQNNGV, per germline. The CDR3 reads CASSLDAGVYGYTF. For the CDR3, the DNA is TGTGCCAGCAGCTTAGATGCAGGGGTCTATGGCTACACCTTC.

In this sample, this clonotype turned up many times. The chain uses TRBV24-1 and TRBJ2-3, with a possible D match to TRBD1 (6 bases). This CDR3 comprises 15 residues. Trimming took 4 bases from V and 4 from J, leaving 14 bases between them. Germline-derived CDR1 and CDR2 are KGHDR and SFDVKD. CDR3 nucleotide sequence: TGTGCCACCAGTGACTACAGGGATGGTGCAGATACGCAGTATTTT. It codes for CATSDYRDGADTQYF.

This clonotype was found many times. This chain links TRBV27 with TRBJ2-7; 9 nucleotides align to TRBD1. With V trimmed by 5 bases and J by 2 bases, 10 bases remained unmatched. CDR3 length equals 16 residues. Germline assignment: CDR1 MNHEY and CDR2 SMNVEV (reference sequence). CDR3 DNA: TGTGCCAGCAGTCCTAAGCTACGACAGGGGGCCTACGAGCAGTACTTC. It encodes CASSPKLRQGAYEQYF.

In its sample, this clonotype was seen many times. The chain has TRBV28 and TRBJ1-5; D perhaps matches TRBD1 (5 bases). This CDR3 has 15 amino acids. CDR1 and CDR2 from the germline V gene are MDHEN and SYDVKM. The germline V and J ends were trimmed by 3 bases and 1 base, with 10 bases remaining between them. The CDR3 sequence: CASSLWRGSNQPQHF. The CDR3 region has the DNA TGTGCCAGCAGTTTGTGGAGGGGAAGCAATCAGCCCCAGCATTTT.

This clonotype was observed many times. The genes are TRBV3-1 and TRBJ2-3; D remains ambiguous. Per the germline V gene, CDR1 is LGHDT and CDR2 is YNNKEL (reference sequence). The CDR3 has 13 residues. Trimming pared 2 bases from V and 5 bases from J, leaving 8 bases between. CDR3 bases: TGTGCCAGCAGCCAAATCCCCGGAGATACGCAGTATTTT. Translating gives CASSQIPGDTQYF.

This clonotype was picked up many times. The V call is TRBV24-1, the J call TRBJ2-1; TRBD1 aligns across 8 bases. V shed 7 bases and J 5 bases; nucleotides not matched to a gene: 9. The CDR3 runs 15 residues. CDR1 and CDR2 from the germline V gene are KGHDR and SFDVKD. CDR3 in amino acids: CATRPRQGTNNEQFF. In nucleotides, the CDR3 is TGTGCCACCAGACCCCGACAGGGGACCAACAATGAGCAGTTCTTC.

The J gene is TRBJ1-4, the V gene TRBV18, with a weak D call TRBD1 (5 bases). Germline CDR1 reads KGHSH; CDR2 reads LQKENI. The CDR3 spans 14 residues. The germline V and J ends were trimmed by 3 bases and 4 bases, with 9 bases remaining between them. The CDR3 region has the DNA TGTGCCAGCTCACCTCGGGGGATTAATGAAAAACTGTTTTTT. Its protein is CASSPRGINEKLFF.

This clonotype showed up just a few times. The rearrangement joins TRBV20-1 to TRBJ2-3; 9 nucleotides align to TRBD2. In germline, CDR1 is DFQATT, CDR2 SNEGSKA (reference sequence). V was pared by 5 bases and J by 1 base, with 7 bases of the junction left unmatched. The CDR3 is made up of 15 amino acids. The CDR3 DNA is TGCAGTGCTCCCGGGACTAGCCTAGGCACAGATACGCAGTATTTT. Protein product: CSAPGTSLGTDTQYF.

This clonotype was detected many times. The rearrangement uses TRBV30 and TRBJ2-7; 9 bases match TRBD2. Germline V gene data show CDR1 as GTSNPN and CDR2 as SVGIG (reference sequence). After removal of 3 bases from V and 4 bases from J, the junction contained 10 bases not matched to a gene. The CDR3 extends over 15 amino acids. Here the CDR3 reads CAWRHTAGLAYEQYF. In nucleotides, the CDR3 is TGTGCCTGGAGACACACCGCGGGACTAGCTTACGAGCAGTACTTC.